This section outlines one TCR beta chain sequence together with its context. The CDR3 spans 13 residues. Trimming pared 1 base from V and 3 bases from J, leaving 6 bases between. Germline V gives CDR1 SEHNR, CDR2 FQNEAQ (reference sequence). This specimen comes from a study of blood T cell repertoires in COVID-19. At the level of the study: Collection of acute and convalescent COVID-19 samples took place in the United States, Italy and Spain. Sample material is recorded as cDNA or gDNA derived from T cells, B-cell-depleted T cells, or PBMCs.

Under the authors' procedure: Amplified reference gene primers provided the basis for estimating nucleated cell counts. Clones were read by immunoSEQ multiplex PCR, and TCRdb kept only the in-frame ones, dropping some. V and J calls plus clone size are reproduced from that table; the DNA served to infer D and trimming. The table has under 350,000 clones, 65% to 90% seen once. The chain employs TRBV7-9 and TRBJ1-1, with a possible D match to TRBD1 (6 bases). Sequenced material: peripheral blood. This TCR derives from a human donor in a cohort sampled during active COVID-19. The CDR3 sequence: CASSLDRDTEAFF. The CDR3 bases are TGTGCCAGCAGCTTAGACAGGGACACTGAAGCTTTCTTT.